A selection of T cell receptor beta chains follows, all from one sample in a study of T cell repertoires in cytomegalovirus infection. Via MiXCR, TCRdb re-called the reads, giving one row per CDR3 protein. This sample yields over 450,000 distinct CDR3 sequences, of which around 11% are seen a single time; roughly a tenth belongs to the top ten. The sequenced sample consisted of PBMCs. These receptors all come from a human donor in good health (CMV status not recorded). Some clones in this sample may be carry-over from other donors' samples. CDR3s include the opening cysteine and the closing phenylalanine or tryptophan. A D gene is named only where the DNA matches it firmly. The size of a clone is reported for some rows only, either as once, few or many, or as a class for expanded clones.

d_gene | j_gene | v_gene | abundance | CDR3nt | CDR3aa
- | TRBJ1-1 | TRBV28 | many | TGTGCCAGCAACGATCCGGGGGTTGATACTGAAGCTTTCTTT | CASNDPGVDTEAFF
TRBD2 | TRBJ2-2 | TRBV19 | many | TGTGCCAGTAGTAAAGCGGGAGTTGACGGGGAGCTGTTTTTT | CASSKAGVDGELFF
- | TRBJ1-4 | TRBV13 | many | TGTGCCAGCAGCCTCCAGACACCCATCGGAGATGAAAAACTGTTTTTT | CASSLQTPIGDEKLFF
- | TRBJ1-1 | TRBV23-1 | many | TGCGCCAGCACTCCAGAGAGGGACACTGAAGCTTTCTTT | CASTPERDTEAFF
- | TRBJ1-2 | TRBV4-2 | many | TGTGCCAGCAACCAAAGGGGGGACTATGGCTACACCTTC | CASNQRGDYGYTF
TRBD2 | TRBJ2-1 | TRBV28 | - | TGTGCCAGCAGTACTCGAAAAGTGACTAGCGGGAGTTGGAATGAGCAGTTCTTC | CASSTRKVTSGSWNEQFF
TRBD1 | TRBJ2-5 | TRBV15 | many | TGTGCCACCAGCAGAGCCCGGACAGGGCACCAAGAGACCCAGTACTTC | CATSRARTGHQETQYF
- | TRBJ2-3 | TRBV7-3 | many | TGTGCCAGCAGCTACGACAGCACAGATACGCAGTATTTT | CASSYDSTDTQYF
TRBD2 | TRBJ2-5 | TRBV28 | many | TGTGCCAGCAGATCAGGGAGGACTAGCGGGAGTATTGAGACCCAGTACTTC | CASRSGRTSGSIETQYF
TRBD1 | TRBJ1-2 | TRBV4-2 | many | TGTGCCAGCAGCCAAGGGGGGGACAGGGACGGCTACACCTTC | CASSQGGDRDGYTF
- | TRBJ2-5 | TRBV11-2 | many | TGTGCCAGCAGCTTAATTCGGGCGGAGGAATGGTTCCGAGAGACCCAGTACTTC | CASSLIRAEEWFRETQYF
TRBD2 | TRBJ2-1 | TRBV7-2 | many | TGTGCCAGCAGAAAACTTACAGGGTACGGGCTAGCGGGACAGTACAATGAGCAGTTCTTC | CASRKLTGYGLAGQYNEQFF
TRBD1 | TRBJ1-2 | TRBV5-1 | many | TGCGCCAGCAGCTGGGACAGCTCTAACTATGGCTACACCTTC | CASSWDSSNYGYTF
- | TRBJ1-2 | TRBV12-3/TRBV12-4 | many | TGTGCCAGCAGTTTTTCGGGCAGGGGAGGAGGGTATGGCTACACCTTC | CASSFSGRGGGYGYTF
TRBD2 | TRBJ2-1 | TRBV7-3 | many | TGTGCCAGCAGTTCTAGGACTAGCGGGAGGGCCCCCTCATGGGATGAGCAGTTCTTC | CASSSRTSGRAPSWDEQFF
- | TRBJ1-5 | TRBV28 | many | TGTGCCAGTAGAAGACAGGCCTTCAATCAGCCCCAGCATTTT | CASRRQAFNQPQHF
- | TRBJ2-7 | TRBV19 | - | TGTGCCAGTACCGTATTGGGAGGAGGAGGCTACGAGCAGTACTTC | CASTVLGGGGYEQYF
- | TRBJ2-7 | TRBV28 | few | TGTGCCAGCAGCCCTGGGGAGCTCTACGAGCAGTACTTC | CASSPGELYEQYF
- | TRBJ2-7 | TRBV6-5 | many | TGTGCCAGCAACCCCGGGACCGATGGCCGGTACGAGCAGTACTTC | CASNPGTDGRYEQYF
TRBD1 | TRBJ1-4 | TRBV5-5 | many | TGTGCCAGCACCCCCCGGACAGGGGCTAATGAAAAACTGTTTTTT | CASTPRTGANEKLFF
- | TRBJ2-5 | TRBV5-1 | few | TGCGCCAGCAGTGCTAACCCTGACCAAGAGACCCAGTACTTC | CASSANPDQETQYF
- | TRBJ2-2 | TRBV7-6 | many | TGTGCCAGCAGCCCCAGGACCCTCGGAGGCGGGGAGCTGTTTTTT | CASSPRTLGGGELFF
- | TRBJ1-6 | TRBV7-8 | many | TGTGCCAGCAGCTTAGAAGTGGAGGATTCACCCCTCCACTTT | CASSLEVEDSPLHF
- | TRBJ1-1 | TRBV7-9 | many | TGTGCCAGCAGCTTACCTCCGGGGGTGAACACTGAAGCTTTCTTT | CASSLPPGVNTEAFF
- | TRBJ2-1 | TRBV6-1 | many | TGTGCCAGCAGTGAACCTTATGGGAATGAGCAGTTCTTC | CASSEPYGNEQFF
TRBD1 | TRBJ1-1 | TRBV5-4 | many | TGTGCCAGCAGCCCCGGGAGGGGGCTGAACACTGAAGCTTTCTTT | CASSPGRGLNTEAFF
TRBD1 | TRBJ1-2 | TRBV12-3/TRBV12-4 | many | TGTGCCAGCAGTTTATCGACAGGGGTGGATGGCTACACCTTC | CASSLSTGVDGYTF
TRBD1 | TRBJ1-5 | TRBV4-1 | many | TGCGCCAGCAGCCAAGGCCTGACAGGGGGAAGCAATCAGCCCCAGCATTTT | CASSQGLTGGSNQPQHF
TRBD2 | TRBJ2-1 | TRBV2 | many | TGTGCCAGCGGCGGACTAGCGGGAGGTAATGAGCAGTTCTTC | CASGGLAGGNEQFF
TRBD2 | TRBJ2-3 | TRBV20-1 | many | TGCAGTGCTCCCCGACTAGCGGGAGGGTATAGCACAGATACGCAGTATTTT | CSAPRLAGGYSTDTQYF
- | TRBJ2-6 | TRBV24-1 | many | TGTGCCACCAGTGATTTCCCCAGCTCTGGGGCCAACGTCCTGACTTTC | CATSDFPSSGANVLTF
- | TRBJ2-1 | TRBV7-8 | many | TGTGCCAGCAGCGCCCGACAGAGACCCAATGAGCAGTTCTTC | CASSARQRPNEQFF
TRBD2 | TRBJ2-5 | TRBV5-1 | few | TGCGCCAGCAGGGAGGGACTAGCGGACCAAGAGACCCAGTACTTC | CASREGLADQETQYF
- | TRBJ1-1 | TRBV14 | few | TGTGCCAGCAGCCAAGGAGGGACGCCTGAAGCTTTCTTT | CASSQGGTPEAFF
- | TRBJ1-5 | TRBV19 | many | TGTGCCAGTAGTAGCAGGGGCCCATCTAATAGCAATCAGCCCCAGCATTTT | CASSSRGPSNSNQPQHF
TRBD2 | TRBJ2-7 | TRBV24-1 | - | TGTGCCACCAGTGAGGCGGGAGCCGACGAGCAGTACTTC | CATSEAGADEQYF
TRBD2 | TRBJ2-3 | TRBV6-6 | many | TGTGCCAGCAGTGACGCGGTAGCGGGGACAGATACGCAGTATTTT | CASSDAVAGTDTQYF
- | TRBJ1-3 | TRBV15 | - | TGTGCCACCAGCAGAGATAGTGGGAGACGAAACACCATATATTTT | CATSRDSGRRNTIYF
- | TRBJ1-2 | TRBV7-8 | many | TGTGCCAGCAGCGCCACGTTCTTGGCCCGTTTGGATGGCTACACCTTC | CASSATFLARLDGYTF
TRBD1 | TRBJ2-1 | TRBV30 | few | TGTGCCTGGAGTGTAGGACAGGGTGAGCAGTTCTTC | CAWSVGQGEQFF
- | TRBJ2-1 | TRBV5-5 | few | TGTGCCAGCAGTATCCAGGTGAATTACAATGAGCAGTTCTTC | CASSIQVNYNEQFF
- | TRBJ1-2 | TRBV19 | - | TGTGCCAGCTGGACAGCCTCTAACTATGGCTACACCTTC | CASWTASNYGYTF
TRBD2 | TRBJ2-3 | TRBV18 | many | TGTGCCAGCTCCCCGGACGAGGGACTAGAAGTTTTCACAGATACGCAGTATTTT | CASSPDEGLEVFTDTQYF
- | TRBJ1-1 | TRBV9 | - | TGTGCCAGCAAAGCGACCACCCCTGGAGGACAAGCTTTCTTT | CASKATTPGGQAFF
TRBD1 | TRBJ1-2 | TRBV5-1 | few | TGCGCCAGCAGCCCGGGACAGGGGAGTCCCTATGGCTACACCTTC | CASSPGQGSPYGYTF
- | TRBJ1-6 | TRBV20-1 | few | TGCAGTGCTAAGCCTACAGGGAACTCACCCCTCCACTTT | CSAKPTGNSPLHF
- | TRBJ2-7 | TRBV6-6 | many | TGTGCCAGCAGTTACCAGACCCCACAGGGCTACGAGCAGTACTTC | CASSYQTPQGYEQYF
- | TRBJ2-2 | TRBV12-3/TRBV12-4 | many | TGTGCCAGCAGTTTTGACCCCAACACCGGGGAGCTGTTTTTT | CASSFDPNTGELFF
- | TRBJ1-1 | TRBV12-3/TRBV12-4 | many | TGTGCCACCGATCCGTTCGTGAACACTGAAGCTTTCTTT | CATDPFVNTEAFF
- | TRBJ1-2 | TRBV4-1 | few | TGCGCCAGCAGCCCACAGGGAATAGGAGTGAATGGCTACACCTTC | CASSPQGIGVNGYTF